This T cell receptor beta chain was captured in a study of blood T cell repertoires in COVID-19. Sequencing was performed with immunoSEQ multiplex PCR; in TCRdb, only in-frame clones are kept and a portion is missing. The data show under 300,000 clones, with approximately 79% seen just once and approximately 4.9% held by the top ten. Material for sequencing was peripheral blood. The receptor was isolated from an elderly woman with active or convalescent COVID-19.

CDR3 DNA sequence: TGTGCCAGCAGCTTACATGGCGGGCCTTGGAATGAAAAACTGTTTTTT. It encodes CASSLHGGPWNEKLFF. V gene TRBV21-1 combines with J gene TRBJ1-4. TRBV21-1 is designated a pseudogene. The CDR3 runs 16 residues.